The 8 T cell receptor beta chains below all came from one sample that was sequenced in a study of cytomegalovirus exposure and HLA in healthy donors. TCRdb's table, derived via immunoSEQ multiplex PCR, lists solely in-frame clones and lacks some. The table includes 120,000 to 150,000 clones, 84% detected once. The sample consisted of PBMCs. All receptors derive from a woman younger than 45 in good health and CMV-seronegative.

The chain is built from TRBV18 and TRBJ1-2, with 8 bases identical to TRBD1. CDR1 and CDR2 from the germline V gene are KGHSH and LQKENI. J lost 6 bases, V lost 2 bases, and 8 bases had no gene match. This CDR3 comprises 15 residues. The CDR3 DNA sequence: TGTGCCAGCTCACCATCGGGACAGGACCGTAATGGCTACACCTTC. This codes for CASSPSGQDRNGYTF.

Points on this clone: Other DNA variants within this sample encode the same CDR3. The rearrangement uses TRBV13 and TRBJ2-7, with D maybe TRBD1 (5 bases). Germline CDR1 PRHDT, CDR2 FYEKMQ (reference sequence). The ends were cut back, 3 bases at V and 4 bases at J, with 7 bases in the middle. The CDR3 length is 12 residues. For the CDR3, the DNA is TGTGCCAGCAGCTTTCAGGGTTACGAGCAGTACTTC. Translation gives CASSFQGYEQYF.

This clone has only a few counts. The rearrangement uses TRBV27 and TRBJ1-2; D remains ambiguous. The V and J ends lost 3 bases and 4 bases respectively, with 12 bases between them. The CDR3 is 14 residues long. Germline CDR1 and CDR2: MNHEY and SMNVEV (reference sequence). The CDR3 loop reads CASSFQPELYGYTF. CDR3 nucleotide sequence: TGTGCCAGCAGTTTCCAACCCGAGCTCTATGGCTACACCTTC.

V is TRBV29-1 and J is TRBJ1-2, with 7 bases lining up with TRBD1. The germline V gene has CDR1 SQVTM and CDR2 ANQGSEA. The CDR3 has 10 residues. The trim removed 5 bases at V and 8 bases at J, leaving 2 bases unmatched. This chain's CDR3 is CSVPGGGYTF. The CDR3 DNA is TGCAGCGTTCCAGGGGGAGGCTACACCTTC.

The V call is TRBV18, the J call TRBJ2-7, with 8 bases lining up with TRBD2. The CDR3 is made up of 16 amino acids. CDR1 and CDR2 (germline): KGHSH, LQKENI. V gave up 6 bases and J gave up 3 bases; unmatched junction bases: 13. The CDR3 region has the DNA TGTGCCAGCTCCGGGGGGGGATTTGAAGGAGGCTACGAGCAGTACTTC. It is translated as CASSGGGFEGGYEQYF.

The rearrangement uses TRBV11-2 and TRBJ2-5, with TRBD1 matching over 8 bases. The CDR3 loop spans 15 amino acids. The V gene's germline CDR1 is SGHAT and CDR2 FQNNGV. V dropped 4 bases and J dropped 7; count of bases not matched to a gene: 11. CDR3 region: CASSYTGGLSSTQYF. The CDR3 DNA sequence: TGTGCCAGCAGCTACACAGGGGGTCTATCGTCGACCCAGTACTTC.

This chain uses TRBV9 with TRBJ2-2; 10 bases line up with TRBD2. The CDR3 consists of 16 residues. Germline-derived CDR1 and CDR2 are SGDLS and YYNGEE. Trimming removed 1 base from V and 2 bases from J; junction bases left unmatched: 2. In DNA form, the CDR3 reads TGTGCCAGCAGCGTAACTAGCGGGGTTAACACCGGGGAGCTGTTTTTT. This translates into CASSVTSGVNTGELFF.

This clone occurred once. This CDR3 is CASSEYEGLAGNGELFF. CDR3 DNA sequence: TGTGCCAGCAGTGAATATGAGGGACTAGCGGGAAACGGGGAGCTGTTTTTT. The chain uses TRBV25-1 and TRBJ2-2, with 13 bases identical to TRBD2. V trimming: 0 bases; J trimming: 7 bases; junction bases outside the gene matches: 5. This CDR3 region has 17 residues. Germline V gene lookup returns CDR1 MGHDK and CDR2 SYGVNS.